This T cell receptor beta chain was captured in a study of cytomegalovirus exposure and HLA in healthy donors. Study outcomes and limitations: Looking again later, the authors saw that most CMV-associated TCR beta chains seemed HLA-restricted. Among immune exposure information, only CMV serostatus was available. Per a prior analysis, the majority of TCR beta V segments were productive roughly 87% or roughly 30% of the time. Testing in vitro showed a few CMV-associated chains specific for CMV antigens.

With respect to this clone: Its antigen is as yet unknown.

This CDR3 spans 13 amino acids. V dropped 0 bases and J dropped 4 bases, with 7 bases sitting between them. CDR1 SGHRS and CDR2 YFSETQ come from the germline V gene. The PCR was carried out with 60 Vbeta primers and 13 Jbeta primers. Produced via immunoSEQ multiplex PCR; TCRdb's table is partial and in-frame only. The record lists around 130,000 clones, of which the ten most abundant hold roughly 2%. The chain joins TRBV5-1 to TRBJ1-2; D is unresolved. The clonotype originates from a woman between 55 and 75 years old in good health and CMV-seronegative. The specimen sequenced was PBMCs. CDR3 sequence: CASSLDMVYGYTF. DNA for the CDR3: TGCGCCAGCAGCTTGGACATGGTCTATGGCTACACCTTC.